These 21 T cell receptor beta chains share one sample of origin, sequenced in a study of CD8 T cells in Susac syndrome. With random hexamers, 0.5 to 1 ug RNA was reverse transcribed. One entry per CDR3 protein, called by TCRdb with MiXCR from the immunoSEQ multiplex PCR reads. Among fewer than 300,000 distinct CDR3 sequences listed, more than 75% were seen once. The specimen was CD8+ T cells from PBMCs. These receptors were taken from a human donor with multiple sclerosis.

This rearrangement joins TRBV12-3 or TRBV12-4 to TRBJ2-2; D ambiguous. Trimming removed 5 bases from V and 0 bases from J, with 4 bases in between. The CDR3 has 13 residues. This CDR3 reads CASSPANTGELFF. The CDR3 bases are TGTGCCAGCAGTCCCGCGAACACCGGGGAGCTGTTTTTT.

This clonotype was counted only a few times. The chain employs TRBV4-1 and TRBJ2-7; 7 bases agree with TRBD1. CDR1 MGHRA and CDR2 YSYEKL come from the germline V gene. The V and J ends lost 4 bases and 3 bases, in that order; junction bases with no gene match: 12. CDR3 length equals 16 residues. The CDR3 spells CASSLIPTGLLYEQYF. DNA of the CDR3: TGCGCCAGCAGCCTAATTCCGACAGGGCTACTCTACGAGCAGTACTTC.

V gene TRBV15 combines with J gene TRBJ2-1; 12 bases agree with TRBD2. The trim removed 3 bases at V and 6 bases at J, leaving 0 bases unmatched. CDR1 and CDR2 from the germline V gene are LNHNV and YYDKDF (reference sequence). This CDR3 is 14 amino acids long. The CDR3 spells CATSRTSGSNEQFF. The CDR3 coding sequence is TGTGCCACCAGCAGGACTAGCGGGAGCAATGAGCAGTTCTTC. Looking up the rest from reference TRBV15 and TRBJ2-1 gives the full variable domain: DAMVIQNPRYQVTQFGKPVTLSCSQTLNHNVMYWYQQKSSQAPKLLFHYYDKDFNNEADTPDNFQSRRPNTSFCFLDIRSPGLGDTAMYLCATSRTSGSNEQFFGPGTRLTVL.

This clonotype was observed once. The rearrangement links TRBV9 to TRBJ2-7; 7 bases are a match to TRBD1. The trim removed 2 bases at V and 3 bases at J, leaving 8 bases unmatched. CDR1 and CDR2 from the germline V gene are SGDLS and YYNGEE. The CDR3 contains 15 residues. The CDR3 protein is CASSVGQVPFYEQYF. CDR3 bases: TGTGCCAGCAGCGTCGGACAGGTCCCCTTCTACGAGCAGTACTTC.

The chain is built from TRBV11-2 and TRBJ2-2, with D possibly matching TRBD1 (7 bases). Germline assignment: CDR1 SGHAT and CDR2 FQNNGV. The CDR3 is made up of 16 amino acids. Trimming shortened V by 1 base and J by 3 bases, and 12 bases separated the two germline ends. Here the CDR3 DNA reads TGTGCCAGCAGCTTAGCAGGGGGGCTGGACACCGGGGAGCTGTTTTTT. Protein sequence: CASSLAGGLDTGELFF.

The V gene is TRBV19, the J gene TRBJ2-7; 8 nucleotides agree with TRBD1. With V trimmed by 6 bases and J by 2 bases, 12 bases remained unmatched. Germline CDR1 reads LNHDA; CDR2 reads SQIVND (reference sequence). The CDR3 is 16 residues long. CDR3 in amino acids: CASSPLGGQATYEQYF. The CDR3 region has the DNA TGTGCCAGTAGCCCACTGGGGGGACAGGCGACCTACGAGCAGTACTTC.

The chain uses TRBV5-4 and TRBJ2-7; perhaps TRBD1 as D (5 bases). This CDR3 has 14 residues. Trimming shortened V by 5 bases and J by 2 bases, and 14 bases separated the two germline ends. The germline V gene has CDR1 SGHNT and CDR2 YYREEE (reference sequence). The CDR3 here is CASSDRRTAYEQYF. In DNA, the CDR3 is TGTGCCAGCAGTGACAGACGTACCGCCTACGAGCAGTACTTC.

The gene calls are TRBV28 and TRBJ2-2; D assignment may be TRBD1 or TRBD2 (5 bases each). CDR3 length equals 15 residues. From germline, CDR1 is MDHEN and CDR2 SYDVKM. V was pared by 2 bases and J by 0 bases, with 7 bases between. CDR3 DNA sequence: TGTGCCAGCAGTTTAGGGGGACCGAACACCGGGGAGCTGTTTTTT. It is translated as CASSLGGPNTGELFF.

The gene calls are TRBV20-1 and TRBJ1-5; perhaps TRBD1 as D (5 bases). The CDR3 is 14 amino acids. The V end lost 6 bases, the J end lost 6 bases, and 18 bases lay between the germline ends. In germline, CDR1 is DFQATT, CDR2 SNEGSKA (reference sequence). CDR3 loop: CSAPSPGHSQPQHF. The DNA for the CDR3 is TGCAGTGCCCCTAGCCCGGGGCACAGTCAGCCCCAGCATTTT.

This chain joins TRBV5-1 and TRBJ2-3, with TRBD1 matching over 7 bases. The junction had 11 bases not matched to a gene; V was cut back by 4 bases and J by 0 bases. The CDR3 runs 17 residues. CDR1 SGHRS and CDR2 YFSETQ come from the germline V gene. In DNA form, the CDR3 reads TGCGCCAGCAGCATACAGGGACAGCAGACCAGCACAGATACGCAGTATTTT. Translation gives CASSIQGQQTSTDTQYF.

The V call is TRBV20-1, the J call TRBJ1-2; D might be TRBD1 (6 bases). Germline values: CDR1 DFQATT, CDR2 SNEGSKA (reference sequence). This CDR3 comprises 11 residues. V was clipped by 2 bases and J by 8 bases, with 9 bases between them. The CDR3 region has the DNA TGCAGTGCTAGACAGGGGTACGGCTACACCTTC. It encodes CSARQGYGYTF.

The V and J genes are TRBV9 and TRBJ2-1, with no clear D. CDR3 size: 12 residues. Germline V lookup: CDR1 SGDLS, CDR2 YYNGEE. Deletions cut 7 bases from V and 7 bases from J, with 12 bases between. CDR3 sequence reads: CASSAGGNEQFF. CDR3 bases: TGTGCCAGCTCAGCAGGTGGGAATGAGCAGTTCTTC.

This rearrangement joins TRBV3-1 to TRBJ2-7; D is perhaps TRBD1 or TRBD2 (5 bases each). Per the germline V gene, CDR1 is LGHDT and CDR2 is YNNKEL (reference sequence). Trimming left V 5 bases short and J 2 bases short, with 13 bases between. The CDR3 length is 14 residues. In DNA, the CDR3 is TGTGCCAGCAGCGGGGGAGACCAGCCCTACGAGCAGTACTTC. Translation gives CASSGGDQPYEQYF.

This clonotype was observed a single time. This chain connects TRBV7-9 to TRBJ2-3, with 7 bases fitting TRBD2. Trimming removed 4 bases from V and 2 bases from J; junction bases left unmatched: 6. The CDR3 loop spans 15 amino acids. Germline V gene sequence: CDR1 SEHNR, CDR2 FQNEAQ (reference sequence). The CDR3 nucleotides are TGTGCCAGCAGCTCAACTAGCGAACCCACAGATACGCAGTATTTT. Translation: CASSSTSEPTDTQYF.

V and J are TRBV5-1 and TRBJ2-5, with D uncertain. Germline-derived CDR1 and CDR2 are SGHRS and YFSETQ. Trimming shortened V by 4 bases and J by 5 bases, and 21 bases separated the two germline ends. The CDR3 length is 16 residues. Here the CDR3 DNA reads TGCGCCAGCAGCCAGTTTGGCGGCTTCGGCCGGGAGACCCAGTACTTC. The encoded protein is CASSQFGGFGRETQYF.

The CDR3 DNA reads TGTGCCAGCAGTGAACGGGCAGGGCGAGGGTGGAACACTGAAGCTTTCTTT. Protein: CASSERAGRGWNTEAFF. V gene TRBV2 combines with J gene TRBJ1-1, with D possibly being TRBD1 (5 bases). Germline values: CDR1 SNHLY, CDR2 FYNNEI. The ends were cut back, 2 bases at V and 1 base at J, with 17 bases in the middle. The CDR3 consists of 17 residues.

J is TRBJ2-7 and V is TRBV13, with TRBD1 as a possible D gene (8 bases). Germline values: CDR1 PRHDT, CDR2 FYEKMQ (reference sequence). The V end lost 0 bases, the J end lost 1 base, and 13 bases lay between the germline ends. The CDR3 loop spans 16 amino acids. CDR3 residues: CASSLGTGEGSYEQYF. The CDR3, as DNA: TGTGCCAGCAGCTTAGGGACAGGGGAGGGTTCCTACGAGCAGTACTTC.

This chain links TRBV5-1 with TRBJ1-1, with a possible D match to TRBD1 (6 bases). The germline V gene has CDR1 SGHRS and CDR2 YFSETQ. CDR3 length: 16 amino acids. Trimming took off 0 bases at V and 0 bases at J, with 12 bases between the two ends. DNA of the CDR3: TGCGCCAGCAGCTTGGGCCTACAGGGAATGAACACTGAAGCTTTCTTT. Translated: CASSLGLQGMNTEAFF.

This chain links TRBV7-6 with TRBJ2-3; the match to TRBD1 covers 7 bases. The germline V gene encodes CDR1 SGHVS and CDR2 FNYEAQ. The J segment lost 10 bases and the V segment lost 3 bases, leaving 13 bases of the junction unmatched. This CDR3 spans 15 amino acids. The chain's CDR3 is CASSFDSTGLGAQYF. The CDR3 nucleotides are TGTGCCAGCAGCTTCGACTCGACAGGGTTGGGTGCGCAGTATTTT.

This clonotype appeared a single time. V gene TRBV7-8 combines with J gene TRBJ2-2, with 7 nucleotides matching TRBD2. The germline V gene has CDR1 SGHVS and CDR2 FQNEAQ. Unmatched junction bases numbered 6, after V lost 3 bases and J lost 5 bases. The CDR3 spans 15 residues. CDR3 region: CASSLRGRGTGELFF. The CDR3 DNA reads TGTGCCAGCAGCTTGCGCGGGAGAGGGACCGGGGAGCTGTTTTTT.

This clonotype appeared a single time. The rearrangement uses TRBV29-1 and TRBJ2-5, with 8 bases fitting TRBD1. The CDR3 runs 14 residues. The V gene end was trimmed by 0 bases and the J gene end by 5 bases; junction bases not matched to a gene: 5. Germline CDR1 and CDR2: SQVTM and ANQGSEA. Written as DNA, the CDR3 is TGCAGCGTTGAAGATCCGGACAGGGTCGAGACCCAGTACTTC. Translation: CSVEDPDRVETQYF. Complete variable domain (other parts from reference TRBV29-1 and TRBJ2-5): SAVISQKPSRDICQRGTSLTIQCQVDSQVTMMFWYRQQPGQSLTLIATANQGSEATYESGFVIDKFPISRPNLTFSTLTVSNMSPEDSSIYLCSVEDPDRVETQYFGPGTRLLVL.